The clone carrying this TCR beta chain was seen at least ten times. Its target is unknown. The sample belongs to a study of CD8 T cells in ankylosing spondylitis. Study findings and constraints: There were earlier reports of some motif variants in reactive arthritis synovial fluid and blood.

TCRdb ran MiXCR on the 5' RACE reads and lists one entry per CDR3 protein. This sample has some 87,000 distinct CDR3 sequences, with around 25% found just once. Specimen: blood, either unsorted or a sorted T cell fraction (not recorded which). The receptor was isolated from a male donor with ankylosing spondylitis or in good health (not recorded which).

CDR3 amino acids: CASSRRPGQGYEQYF. The CDR3 region has the DNA TGTGCCAGCAGCCGCCGACCGGGACAGGGCTACGAGCAGTACTTC. This chain joins TRBV27 and TRBJ2-7, with TRBD1 matching 9 bases. CDR1 and CDR2 (germline): MNHEY, SMNVEV (reference sequence). V was clipped by 6 bases and J by 3 bases; unmatched bases: 9. This CDR3 spans 15 amino acids.